The clone carrying this T cell receptor (beta chain) was observed a few times. Its target is not known. These data originate in a study of cytomegalovirus exposure and HLA in healthy donors. Study-wide background: The same platform was used for the 130 or so validation repertoires as for the 666 first-cohort repertoires, as reported in a later analysis. Whole-study findings and limits: In vitro confirmation showed three CMV-associated chains to be CMV antigen specific.

With 7 bases clipped from V and 5 bases from J, the junction kept 6 bases outside the gene matches. Germline V gene data show CDR1 as MNHEY and CDR2 as SMNVEV (reference sequence). The CDR3 totals 14 residues. Profiled with immunoSEQ multiplex PCR; TCRdb holds only in-frame clones, not every one. The sample carries 190,000 or so clones, more than 65% recorded once. From the 120-subject validation cohort, which was separate from the roughly 670-subject first cohort, the donors were drawn. The specimen was PBMCs. The sequence derives from a woman younger than 45 in good health and CMV-seropositive. The V and J genes are TRBV27 and TRBJ1-5; 9 bases are shared with TRBD1. CDR3 protein: CASMPGQGHQPQHF. CDR3 DNA: TGTGCCAGCATGCCCGGACAGGGGCATCAGCCCCAGCATTTT.